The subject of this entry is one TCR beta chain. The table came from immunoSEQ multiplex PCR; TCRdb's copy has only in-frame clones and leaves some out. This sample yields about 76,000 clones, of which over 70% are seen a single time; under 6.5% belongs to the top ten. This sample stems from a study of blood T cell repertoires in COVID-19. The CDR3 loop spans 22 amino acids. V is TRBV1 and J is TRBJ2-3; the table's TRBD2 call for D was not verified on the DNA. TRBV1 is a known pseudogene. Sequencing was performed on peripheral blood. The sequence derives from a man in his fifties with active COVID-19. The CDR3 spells CTSSPIRTLAGGPKELADTQYF. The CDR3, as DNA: TGCACCAGCAGCCCGATCCGTACACTAGCGGGAGGGCCTAAGGAGTTGGCAGATACGCAGTATTTT.